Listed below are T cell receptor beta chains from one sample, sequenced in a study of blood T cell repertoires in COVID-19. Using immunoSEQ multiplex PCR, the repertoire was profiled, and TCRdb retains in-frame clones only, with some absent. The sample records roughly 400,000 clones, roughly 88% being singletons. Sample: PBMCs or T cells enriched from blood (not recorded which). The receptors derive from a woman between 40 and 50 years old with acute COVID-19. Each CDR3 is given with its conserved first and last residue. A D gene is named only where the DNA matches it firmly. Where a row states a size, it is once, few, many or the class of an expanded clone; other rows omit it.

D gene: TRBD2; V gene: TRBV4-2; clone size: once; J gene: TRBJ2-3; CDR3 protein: CASSQLAGGTDTQYF; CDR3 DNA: TGTGCCAGCAGCCAACTAGCGGGGGGCACAGATACGCAGTATTTT
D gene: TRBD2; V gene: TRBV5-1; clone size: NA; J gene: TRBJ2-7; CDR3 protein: CASSSRGRGTSYEQYF; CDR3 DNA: TGCGCCAGCAGCTCCCGAGGGCGGGGGACCTCCTACGAGCAGTACTTC
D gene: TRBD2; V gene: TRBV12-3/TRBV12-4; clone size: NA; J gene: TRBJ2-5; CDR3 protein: CASSFRGGETQYF; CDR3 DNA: TGTGCCAGCAGTTTTCGGGGGGGGGAGACCCAGTACTTC
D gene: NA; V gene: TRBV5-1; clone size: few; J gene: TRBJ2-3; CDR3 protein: CASSRDTPSTDTQYF; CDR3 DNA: TGCGCCAGCAGCAGGGACACACCTAGCACAGATACGCAGTATTTT
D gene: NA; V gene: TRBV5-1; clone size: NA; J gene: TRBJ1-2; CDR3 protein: CASSLDGTSQFNYGYTF; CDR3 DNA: TGCGCCAGCAGCTTGGACGGGACATCCCAGTTTAACTATGGCTACACCTTC
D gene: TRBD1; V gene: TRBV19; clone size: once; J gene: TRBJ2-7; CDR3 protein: CASSNSADRVKQYF; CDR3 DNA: TGTGCCAGTAGTAACAGCGCGGACAGGGTTAAGCAGTACTTC
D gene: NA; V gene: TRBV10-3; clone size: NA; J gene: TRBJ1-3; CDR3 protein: CAIPLLREPWGGLSGNTIYF; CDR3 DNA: TGTGCCATCCCCCTACTCCGGGAACCGTGGGGGGGCCTCTCTGGAAACACCATATATTTT
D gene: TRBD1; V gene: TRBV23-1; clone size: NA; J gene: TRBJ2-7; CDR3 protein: CASSQVGDSSYEQYF; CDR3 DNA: TGCGCCAGCAGTCAAGTCGGGGACAGCTCCTACGAGCAGTACTTC
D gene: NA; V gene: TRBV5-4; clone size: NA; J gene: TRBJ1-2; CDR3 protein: CASSLNRRLGGYTF; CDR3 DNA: TGTGCCAGCAGCCTAAACAGGAGACTAGGGGGCTACACCTTC
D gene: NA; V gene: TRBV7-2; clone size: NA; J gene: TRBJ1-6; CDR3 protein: CASSLDVSYNSPLHF; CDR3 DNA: TGTGCCAGCAGCTTAGATGTGAGTTATAATTCACCCCTCCACTTT
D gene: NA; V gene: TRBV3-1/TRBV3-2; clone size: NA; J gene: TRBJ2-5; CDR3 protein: CASSPWAQETQYF; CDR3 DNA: TGTGCCAGCAGCCCCTGGGCCCAAGAGACCCAGTACTTC
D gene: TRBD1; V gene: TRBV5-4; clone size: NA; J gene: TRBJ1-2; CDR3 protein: CASSSGTGGGYTF; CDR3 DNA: TGTGCCAGCAGCTCCGGGACAGGCGGCGGCTACACCTTC
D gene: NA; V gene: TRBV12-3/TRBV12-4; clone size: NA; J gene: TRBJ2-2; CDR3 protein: CASSRSTGELFF; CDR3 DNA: TGTGCCAGCAGTCGTAGTACCGGGGAGCTGTTTTTT
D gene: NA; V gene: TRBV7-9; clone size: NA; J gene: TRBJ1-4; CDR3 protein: CASRIQGATNEKLFF; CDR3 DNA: TGTGCCAGTCGAATCCAGGGTGCAACTAATGAAAAACTGTTTTTT
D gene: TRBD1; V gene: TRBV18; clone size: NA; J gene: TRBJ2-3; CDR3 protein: CASSPNRGVDTQYF; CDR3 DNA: TGTGCCAGCTCACCCAACAGGGGTGTAGATACGCAGTATTTT
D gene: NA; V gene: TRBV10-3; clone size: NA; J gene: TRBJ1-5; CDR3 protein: CAISESRGRDNQPQHF; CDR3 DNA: TGTGCCATCAGTGAGAGCAGGGGCAGGGACAATCAGCCCCAGCATTTT
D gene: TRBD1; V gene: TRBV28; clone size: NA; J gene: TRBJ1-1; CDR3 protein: CASSSKGDQTGHTEAFF; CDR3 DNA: TGTGCCAGCAGCTCAAAAGGGGACCAGACAGGGCACACTGAAGCTTTCTTT
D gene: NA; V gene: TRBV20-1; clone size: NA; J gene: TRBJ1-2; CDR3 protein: CSAREGSGYTF; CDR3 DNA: TGCAGTGCTAGAGAAGGGAGCGGCTACACCTTC
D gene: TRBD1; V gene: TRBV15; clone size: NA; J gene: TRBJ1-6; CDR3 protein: CATSRVTGGRSPLHF; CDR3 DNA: TGTGCCACCAGCAGAGTTACAGGGGGCCGATCACCCCTCCACTTT
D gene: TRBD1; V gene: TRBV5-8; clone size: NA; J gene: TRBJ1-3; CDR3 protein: CASSRDRVGNTIYF; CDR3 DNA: TGTGCCAGCAGCCGGGACAGGGTGGGAAACACCATATATTTT
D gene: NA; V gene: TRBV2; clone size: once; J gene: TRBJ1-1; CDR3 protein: CASSEATRTEAFF; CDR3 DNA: TGTGCCAGCAGTGAAGCGACTCGGACTGAAGCTTTCTTT
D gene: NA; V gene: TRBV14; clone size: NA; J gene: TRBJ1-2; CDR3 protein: CASSQDLRGSHGYTF; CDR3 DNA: TGTGCCAGCAGCCAAGATTTACGGGGGAGTCATGGCTACACCTTC
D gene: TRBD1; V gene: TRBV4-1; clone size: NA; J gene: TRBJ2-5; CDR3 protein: CASSPPGQGVGVYF; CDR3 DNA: TGCGCCAGCAGCCCACCGGGACAGGGGGTGGGCGTGTACTTC
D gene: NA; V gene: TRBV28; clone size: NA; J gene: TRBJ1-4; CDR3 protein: CASSLAAGLNEKLFF; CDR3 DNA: TGTGCCAGCAGCCTAGCGGCAGGTTTAAATGAAAAACTGTTTTTT
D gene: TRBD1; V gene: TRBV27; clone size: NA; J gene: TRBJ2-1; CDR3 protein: CASSYETGGIHQFF; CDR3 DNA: TGTGCCAGCAGTTATGAGACAGGGGGCATCCACCAGTTCTTC
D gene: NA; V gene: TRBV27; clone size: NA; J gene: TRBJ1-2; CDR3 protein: CASSPHRDGYGYTF; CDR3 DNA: TGTGCCAGCAGTCCCCACAGGGATGGCTATGGCTACACCTTC
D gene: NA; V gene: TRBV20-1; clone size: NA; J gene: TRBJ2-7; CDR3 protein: CSASSGTYEQYF; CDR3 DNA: TGCAGTGCTAGTTCGGGGACCTACGAGCAGTACTTC
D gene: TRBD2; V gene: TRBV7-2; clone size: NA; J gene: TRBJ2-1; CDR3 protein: CASSFQTSGGDEQFF; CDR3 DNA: TGTGCCAGCAGCTTCCAGACTAGCGGGGGTGATGAGCAGTTCTTC
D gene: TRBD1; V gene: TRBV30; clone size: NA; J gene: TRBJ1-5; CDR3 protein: CACSMGTGIYDQPQHF; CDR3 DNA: TGTGCCTGCTCAATGGGGACAGGGATTTACGATCAGCCCCAGCATTTT